Here is one T cell receptor beta chain with its context. Its cognate antigen is unknown. The data are from a study of CD8 T cells in Susac syndrome. V lost 1 base, J lost 0 bases, and 14 bases lay in between. CDR1 SGHVS and CDR2 FQNEAQ come from the germline V gene. The CDR3 has 17 residues. Whole-study findings and limits: Susac-specific public clones numbered about 15 in total CD8+ repertoires (and about 5 in CD8+ TEMRA repertoires).

Sequencing of TCR beta was performed on blood CD8+ T cells and on blood CD4+ T cells. Negative isolation yielded CD4+ and CD8+ T cells, and FACS enriched TEMRA cells. When the RNA was reverse transcribed, random hexamers were used with an input of 0.5 to 1 ug. TCRdb reprocessed the immunoSEQ multiplex PCR reads with MiXCR, giving one entry per CDR3 protein. The repertoire holds some 200,000 distinct CDR3 sequences, with 95% as singletons. Sequenced sample: CD8+ T cells from PBMCs. The receptor was isolated from a human donor with Susac syndrome. This rearrangement joins TRBV7-8 to TRBJ2-3, with D hard to call. DNA for the CDR3: TGTGCCAGCAGCTTAGGTGGTGCGGTAACTAGCACAGATACGCAGTATTTT. It encodes CASSLGGAVTSTDTQYF.